The clone carrying this T cell receptor beta chain was seen only once. What it binds is unknown. These data originate in a study of post-analysis software for immune sequencing data. The study's findings and limits: TRBV5-6, TRBV5-1 and TRBV20-1 were among four to six TRBV segments more frequent in patients than controls.

Every TCR beta cDNA library bore unique molecular identifiers. TCRdb used MiXCR to reprocess the PCR reads, holding one entry per CDR3 protein. Of some 450,000 distinct CDR3 sequences in the sample, roughly 46% were seen once. V was shortened by 5 bases and J by 7 bases, with 14 bases between the two germline ends. Germline V CDR1 and CDR2: DFQATT, SNEGSKA (reference sequence). The CDR3 contains 12 residues. This sequence joins TRBV20-1 and TRBJ1-1; D unresolved. The clonotype was recovered from a girl aged 5-17 years with multiple sclerosis. The sample taken for sequencing was blood. In nucleotides, the CDR3 is TGCAGTGCTCAGATGCTCCGACTTGAAGCTTTCTTT. Amino acids: CSAQMLRLEAFF.